The T cell receptor beta chain under discussion was sequenced for a study of technical replicates of blood from a handful of donors. Using immunoSEQ multiplex PCR, the repertoire was profiled, and TCRdb retains in-frame clones only, with some absent. The table includes fewer than 90,000 clones, roughly 94% detected once. What was sequenced was T cells isolated from PBMCs. The receptor comes from a human donor in good health.

The CDR3: CASSQGLAGGPGNEQFF. Here the CDR3 DNA reads TGCGCCAGCAGCCAAGGACTAGCGGGGGGGCCGGGCAATGAGCAGTTCTTC. The chain uses TRBV4-1 and TRBJ2-1; TRBD2 matches at 14 bases. This CDR3 comprises 17 residues. Germline-derived CDR1 and CDR2 are MGHRA and YSYEKL. V lost 1 base and J lost 6; bases outside the gene matches: 5.